Below, 19 T cell receptor beta chains from the same sample are listed, as sequenced in a study of blood T cell repertoires in COVID-19. The protocol was immunoSEQ multiplex PCR, while the TCRdb copy is restricted to in-frame clones and leaves out a portion. The repertoire holds 250,000 to 300,000 clones, with roughly 89% as singletons. The sample consisted of PBMCs or T cells enriched from blood (not recorded which). The receptors originated from a woman between 35 and 50 years old who had recovered from COVID-19.

The V and J genes are TRBV25-1 and TRBJ2-3; possible D gene TRBD1, 6 bases. The V gene lost 11 bases and the J gene lost 2 bases, with 11 bases spanning the gap. This CDR3 has 12 residues. CDR1 is MGHDK, CDR2 SYGVNS, per germline. This CDR3 is CASRGDTDTQYF. In DNA form, the CDR3 reads TGTGCCTCCAGGGGAGACACAGATACGCAGTATTTT.

The gene calls are TRBV7-2 and TRBJ2-7; perhaps TRBD2 as D (5 bases). The CDR3 contains 15 residues. In germline, CDR1 is SGHTA, CDR2 FQGNSA. The ends were cut back, 5 bases at V and 2 bases at J, with 16 bases in the middle. The CDR3 DNA follows: TGTGCCAGCAGCCCCCAAGAGGGCCTTCCCTACGAGCAGTACTTC. Amino acids: CASSPQEGLPYEQYF.

The sample holds one count of this clone. The chain combines TRBV3-1 (or the pseudogene TRBV3-2) with TRBJ2-2; TRBD1 might be the D (5 bases). V lost 1 base, J lost 0 bases, and 24 bases lay in between. The length of the CDR3 is 21 residues. Germline V gene sequence: CDR1 LGHDT, CDR2 YNNKEL (reference sequence). The CDR3 region is CASSQGQGILTNFANTGELFF. The CDR3 bases are TGTGCCAGCAGCCAAGGCCAGGGAATCCTCACCAACTTCGCGAACACCGGGGAGCTGTTTTTT.

The chain has TRBV14 and TRBJ1-2, with D possibly TRBD1 on 5 matching bases. Germline V gene sequence: CDR1 SGHDN, CDR2 FVKESK. This CDR3 region has 16 residues. V gave up 0 bases and J gave up 7 bases, with 18 bases separating them. This CDR3 reads CASSQDAGLLLSGYTF. CDR3 DNA sequence: TGTGCCAGCAGCCAAGATGCGGGGCTCCTCCTATCTGGCTACACCTTC.

This chain joins TRBV18 and TRBJ1-1; TRBD1 is a possible D gene (5 bases). The CDR3 extends over 13 amino acids. The germline gives CDR1 KGHSH, CDR2 LQKENI. The germline V and J ends were trimmed by 6 bases and 4 bases, with 12 bases remaining between them. The CDR3 region is CASSSSGGTEAFF. The CDR3 bases are TGTGCCAGCTCTTCATCCGGGGGCACTGAAGCTTTCTTT.

The chain employs TRBV3-1 (or the pseudogene TRBV3-2) and TRBJ2-1; 8 bases agree with TRBD1. The CDR3 runs 14 residues. The junction had 5 bases not matched to a gene; V was cut back by 0 bases and J by 10 bases. Germline assignment: CDR1 LGHDT and CDR2 YNNKEL (reference sequence). In DNA form, the CDR3 reads TGTGCCAGCAGCCAAGATAGGTGGGACAGGGAGCAGTTCTTC. Amino acids: CASSQDRWDREQFF.

The chain carries TRBV3-1 (or the pseudogene TRBV3-2) and TRBJ1-1; D might be TRBD1 (6 bases). The CDR3 spans 16 residues. Germline values: CDR1 LGHDT, CDR2 YNNKEL (reference sequence). V was cut by 1 base and J by 3 bases, with 15 bases left in between. CDR3 protein: CASSQGGRGDDTEAFF. In DNA, the CDR3 is TGTGCCAGCAGCCAAGGAGGCAGGGGAGATGACACTGAAGCTTTCTTT.

The rearrangement uses TRBV4-2 and TRBJ1-1, with D possibly being TRBD1 (5 bases). Germline-derived CDR1 and CDR2 are LGHNA and YNFKEQ. Deletions cut 1 base from V and 2 bases from J, with 23 bases between. CDR3 length: 19 residues. The DNA of the CDR3 is TGTGCCAGCAGCCAAGTTTTCGCAGGGATAATATATAAAAACACTGAAGCTTTCTTT. As protein: CASSQVFAGIIYKNTEAFF.

The J gene is TRBJ1-3, the V gene TRBV5-1; D call uncertain. The V gene's germline CDR1 is SGHRS and CDR2 YFSETQ. Trimming stripped 2 bases from V and 0 bases from J, with 6 bases between. This CDR3 contains 14 residues. CDR3 loop: CASSLSSSGNTIYF. In DNA, the CDR3 is TGCGCCAGCAGCTTATCTTCCTCTGGAAACACCATATATTTT.

This clone was seen just once. CDR3 in DNA: TGCAGCGGGAGGGATTCGGAAGCTTTCTTT. Translated: CSGRDSEAFF. The V call is TRBV29-1, the J call TRBJ1-1, with no clear D. In germline, CDR1 is SQVTM, CDR2 ANQGSEA. The germline V and J ends were trimmed by 7 bases and 8 bases, with 11 bases remaining between them. This CDR3 is 10 amino acids long.

The J gene is TRBJ1-1, the V gene TRBV6-5, with D unclear. The CDR3 spans 15 residues. CDR1 and CDR2 from the germline V gene are MNHEY and SVGAGI. Trimming removed 6 bases at V and 3 bases at J, with 17 bases between. The chain's CDR3 is CASRLDTHTDTEAFF. In DNA, the CDR3 is TGTGCCAGCAGACTCGATACGCATACGGACACTGAAGCTTTCTTT.

The CDR3 region is CASSYGTFETQYF. Written as DNA, the CDR3 is TGTGCCAGCAGTTACGGGACTTTCGAGACCCAGTACTTC. The V and J genes are TRBV6-5 and TRBJ2-5; a weak D match, TRBD2 (6 bases). Germline V gene data show CDR1 as MNHEY and CDR2 as SVGAGI. V lost 2 bases to trimming and J lost 5 bases, with 9 bases between them. The length of the CDR3 is 13 residues.

The sample holds a few counts of this clone. The chain carries TRBV30 and TRBJ2-3, with 8 bases lining up with TRBD2. This CDR3 has 14 residues. The ends lost 2 bases at V and 4 bases at J; junction bases unmatched: 5. CDR1 and CDR2 (germline): GTSNPN, SVGIG (reference sequence). The CDR3 DNA sequence: TGTGCCTGGAGTCTAAGCGGGGGTTCAGATACGCAGTATTTT. Protein sequence: CAWSLSGGSDTQYF. The full variable domain, rest sourced from reference TRBV30 and TRBJ2-3, is SQTIHQWPATLVQPVGSPLSLECTVEGTSNPNLYWYRQAAGRGLQLLFYSVGIGQISSEVPQNLSASRPQDRQFILSSKKLLLSDSGFYLCAWSLSGGSDTQYFGPGTRLTVL.

A few counts support this clone. This chain links TRBV9 with TRBJ2-5, with 9 bases lining up with TRBD2. The CDR3 contains 15 residues. The germline CDR1 and CDR2 sequences are SGDLS and YYNGEE. Germline trimming cut 3 bases from V and 5 bases from J; bases unmatched to any gene: 8. CDR3 nucleotide sequence: TGTGCCAGCAGCGCCTTAGCGGGAGTAGGGGAGACCCAGTACTTC. Translating it yields CASSALAGVGETQYF. Looking up the rest from reference TRBV9 and TRBJ2-5 gives the full variable domain: DSGVTQTPKHLITATGQRVTLRCSPRSGDLSVYWYQQSLDQGLQFLIQYYNGEERAKGNILERFSAQQFPDLHSELNLSSLELGDSALYFCASSALAGVGETQYFGPGTRLLVL.

The rearrangement links TRBV30 to TRBJ1-2; D gene unclear. Germline values: CDR1 GTSNPN, CDR2 SVGIG (reference sequence). V was trimmed by 0 bases and J by 7 bases, leaving 12 bases between them. The CDR3 has 13 residues. The CDR3 spells CAWSVLGEVGYTF. CDR3 coding DNA: TGTGCCTGGAGTGTACTGGGCGAAGTTGGCTACACCTTC.

J is TRBJ1-2 and V is TRBV19; tentative D call: TRBD1 (6 bases). With 7 bases removed from V and 8 bases from J, the gap between germline ends came to 17 bases. This CDR3 region has 13 residues. Germline values: CDR1 LNHDA, CDR2 SQIVND (reference sequence). This CDR3 reads CASNREGVYGYTF. The CDR3 nucleotides read TGTGCCAGTAACAGGGAAGGAGTTTACGGCTACACCTTC.

The V gene is TRBV7-2, the J gene TRBJ1-1; TRBD1 matches at 9 bases. CDR1 is SGHTA, CDR2 FQGNSA, per germline. The trim removed 5 bases at V and 1 base at J, leaving 8 bases unmatched. The CDR3 length is 16 residues. CDR3 loop: CASSLRQGEKNTEAFF. CDR3 sequence (DNA): TGTGCCAGCAGCCTACGACAGGGGGAGAAGAACACTGAAGCTTTCTTT.

The chain is built from TRBV4-2 and TRBJ2-1; 8 positions match TRBD2. Losses at the gene ends were 0 bases for V and 2 bases for J; bases not matched to a gene: 6. Per germline, CDR1 LGHNA and CDR2 YNFKEQ. The CDR3 runs 17 residues. CDR3 sequence: CASSQDLGLVTYNEQFF. The CDR3, as DNA: TGTGCCAGCAGCCAAGATTTGGGACTAGTTACCTACAATGAGCAGTTCTTC.

The gene calls are TRBV7-9 and TRBJ1-2; D uncertain. Germline loops: CDR1 SEHNR, CDR2 FQNEAQ (reference sequence). This CDR3 is built from 14 residues. V was shortened by 2 bases and J by 7 bases, with 14 bases between the two germline ends. CDR3 protein: CASSLSAVTGGYTF. DNA for the CDR3: TGTGCCAGCAGCTTATCAGCTGTTACGGGTGGCTACACCTTC.